These 29 T cell receptor beta chains share one sample of origin, sequenced in a study of CD8+ T cells in alopecia areata (dated by TCRdb to the late 2010s). The time point label of this sample denotes: around 29 days on oral tofacitinib. Reading the label with the study, this specimen's treatment or condition is: oral pan-JAK inhibitor, 5-10 mg twice daily. Receptor amplification or capture employed the immunoSEQ multiplex PCR assay. To provide template for TCR sequencing, every sample had RNA extracted and reverse transcribed into cDNA. This is the immuneACCESS table as TCRdb keeps it, with only in-frame sequences that have V and J called. A part of the clones is gone; compared with another copy, unresolved V genes explain less than half, and the rest is unexplained. Counted in this sample were more than 200,000 clones; under 70% of them appeared once. Clones ranked in the top ten supply 3.5% to 5% of the sample.

The sample consisted of CD4+ T cells sorted from blood, taken at week 4, from a patient treated with tofacitinib. The receptors come from a human donor with alopecia areata.

The rearrangement uses TRBV6-6 and TRBJ1-6; D gene ambiguous. V lost 0 bases, J lost 14 bases, and 11 bases lay in between. This CDR3 contains 13 residues. Per germline, CDR1 MNHNY and CDR2 SVGAGI (reference sequence). In DNA form, the CDR3 reads TGTGCCAGCAGTTACTCGAACCCTTTTTCCCTCCACTTT. Its protein product is CASSYSNPFSLHF.

This rearrangement joins TRBV4-1 to TRBJ2-5, with TRBD2 matching over 11 bases. This CDR3 spans 15 amino acids. Germline V CDR1 and CDR2: MGHRA, YSYEKL. After removal of 6 bases from V and 1 base from J, the junction contained 4 bases not matched to a gene. The CDR3 DNA reads as TGCGCCAGCAGTCTAGCGGGGGGAATCCAAGAGACCCAGTACTTC. Amino acids: CASSLAGGIQETQYF.

This clone was observed a handful of times. Distinct nucleotide sequences in the sample also encode this CDR3. J is TRBJ1-1 and V is TRBV5-1; 7 bases are a match to TRBD1. Germline CDR1 reads SGHRS; CDR2 reads YFSETQ. The CDR3 is 14 amino acids. Losses at the gene ends were 4 bases for V and 1 base for J; bases not matched to a gene: 4. CDR3 in amino acids: CASSLRTGNTEAFF. The CDR3 region has the DNA TGCGCCAGCAGCCTCAGGACAGGGAACACTGAAGCTTTCTTT.

This clone was seen only a few times. CDR3 coding DNA: TGTGCCAGCAGCAACGACAACTATGGCTACACCTTC. Translated: CASSNDNYGYTF. This chain connects TRBV7-9 to TRBJ1-2; D gene ambiguous. CDR3 length: 12 amino acids. V gave up 5 bases and J gave up 2 bases, with 6 bases separating them. CDR1 is SEHNR, CDR2 FQNEAQ, per germline (reference sequence).

The genes are TRBV30 and TRBJ2-5, with TRBD2 identical over 13 bases. This CDR3 has 17 amino acids. V lost 4 bases, J lost 5 bases, and 13 bases stayed unmatched. CDR1 and CDR2 from the germline V gene are GTSNPN and SVGIG (reference sequence). DNA for the CDR3: TGTGCCTGGAACCCAGGACTAGCGGGGGTCGAAGGGGAGACCCAGTACTTC. The encoded protein is CAWNPGLAGVEGETQYF.

V and J are TRBV25-1 and TRBJ2-7; 8 bases are shared with TRBD1. This CDR3 comprises 13 residues. The trim removed 5 bases at V and 7 bases at J, leaving 7 bases unmatched. Germline CDR1 is MGHDK and CDR2 is SYGVNS. The CDR3 region is CASSKSGGREQYF. Written as DNA, the CDR3 is TGTGCCAGCAGTAAGTCAGGGGGCCGTGAGCAGTACTTC.

The chain couples TRBV29-1 to TRBJ2-1; 12 bases agree with TRBD2. Germline CDR1 reads SQVTM; CDR2 reads ANQGSEA. CDR3 length equals 18 residues. V lost 7 bases and J lost 5; bases outside the gene matches: 18. The CDR3 coding sequence is TGCAGCGGTAGGCAGGGACTAGCGGGCCCCCGGAAAGACAATGAGCAGTTCTTC. It encodes CSGRQGLAGPRKDNEQFF.

J is TRBJ1-1 and V is TRBV30; D is unresolved. The CDR3 is 13 residues long. CDR1 GTSNPN and CDR2 SVGIG come from the germline V gene (reference sequence). V lost 1 base and J 1 base, leaving 7 bases between the germline ends. The CDR3 coding sequence is TGTGCCTGGAGTGGGCACTCGAACACTGAAGCTTTCTTT. Residues: CAWSGHSNTEAFF.

The table lists this clone with a few counts. V usage is TRBV29-1 and J usage is TRBJ2-5; 7 bases line up with TRBD1. Germline values: CDR1 SQVTM, CDR2 ANQGSEA. This CDR3 has 16 amino acids. Trimming at V came to 6 bases and at J to 0 bases, leaving 13 bases not matched to a gene. The CDR3: CSVHLRDSWYQETQYF. CDR3 coding DNA: TGCAGCGTCCATTTAAGGGACAGTTGGTACCAAGAGACCCAGTACTTC.

The V gene is TRBV7-2, the J gene TRBJ2-1; the match to TRBD2 covers 16 bases. Unmatched junction bases numbered 4, after V lost 5 bases and J lost 6 bases. Germline-derived CDR1 and CDR2 are SGHTA and FQGNSA. The CDR3 totals 16 residues. In nucleotides, the CDR3 is TGTGCCAGCAGCCTTGGGACTAGCGGGGGGGCCAATGAGCAGTTCTTC. Protein product: CASSLGTSGGANEQFF.

The chain joins TRBV11-2 to TRBJ2-1, with 9 bases matching TRBD2. V was clipped by 1 base and J by 7 bases; unmatched bases: 8. The germline V gene has CDR1 SGHAT and CDR2 FQNNGV. There are 16 residues in the CDR3. The chain's CDR3 is CASSLAAGGPWNEQFF. The CDR3 region has the DNA TGTGCCAGCAGCTTAGCTGCGGGGGGGCCGTGGAATGAGCAGTTCTTC.

V is TRBV29-1 and J is TRBJ2-7; the D gene is possibly TRBD1 (6 bases). This CDR3 region has 13 residues. Trimming stripped 6 bases from V and 0 bases from J, with 12 bases between. Germline V gene sequence: CDR1 SQVTM, CDR2 ANQGSEA. This chain's CDR3 is CSVQPRGSYEQYF. As DNA, the CDR3 is TGCAGCGTCCAGCCCAGGGGCTCCTACGAGCAGTACTTC.

The chain combines TRBV7-2 with TRBJ2-5; the D gene is possibly TRBD2 (5 bases). This CDR3 is built from 14 residues. Germline CDR1 SGHTA, CDR2 FQGNSA. Between the trimmed V and J ends, which lost 5 bases and 1 base, there was a span of 11 bases. CDR3 coding DNA: TGTGCCAGCAGCGGCGGCGGGTCCCAAGAGACCCAGTACTTC. Encoded protein: CASSGGGSQETQYF.

A remark on this clone: The sample carries other DNA sequences with the same CDR3. This rearrangement joins TRBV2 to TRBJ1-5; D is undetermined. This CDR3 contains 12 residues. V lost 3 bases and J 4 bases, leaving 4 bases between the germline ends. CDR1 and CDR2 (germline): SNHLY, FYNNEI. CDR3 DNA: TGTGCCAGCAGTGAGCCAAATCAGCCCCAGCATTTT. This encodes CASSEPNQPQHF.

Here the CDR3 reads CASSDTGRDEQFF. Here the CDR3 DNA reads TGTGCCAGCAGTGACACAGGGAGGGATGAGCAGTTCTTC. The chain couples TRBV25-1 to TRBJ2-1, with TRBD2 as a possible D gene (7 bases). CDR1 is MGHDK and CDR2 is SYGVNS in the germline V gene. The CDR3 has 13 residues. V was clipped by 3 bases and J by 8 bases, with 11 bases between them.

This clone was seen a handful of times. CDR3 sequence reads: CASSLDRRNSPLHF. For the CDR3, the DNA is TGTGCCAGCAGCTTAGATCGACGGAATTCACCCCTCCACTTT. V usage is TRBV7-6 and J usage is TRBJ1-6, with no clear D. V was shortened by 1 base and J by 7 bases, with 8 bases between the two germline ends. The germline V gene encodes CDR1 SGHVS and CDR2 FNYEAQ. The CDR3 totals 14 residues. The full variable domain, its missing parts supplied by reference TRBV7-6 and TRBJ1-6, is GAGVSQSPRYKVTKRGQDVALRCDPISGHVSLYWYRQALGQGPEFLTYFNYEAQQDKSGLPNDRFSAERPEGSISTLTIQRTEQRDSAMYRCASSLDRRNSPLHFGNGTRLTVT.

This clone was observed once. V usage is TRBV30 and J usage is TRBJ1-2; D remains unclear. Trimming removed 0 bases at V and 7 bases at J, with 12 bases between. In germline, CDR1 is GTSNPN, CDR2 SVGIG (reference sequence). This CDR3 has 13 amino acids. The CDR3 bases are TGTGCCTGGAGTGTACGACCATCAGGTGGCTACACCTTC. It specifies CAWSVRPSGGYTF.

V usage is TRBV6-5 and J usage is TRBJ2-3; the match to TRBD2 covers 10 bases. The germline V gene has CDR1 MNHEY and CDR2 SVGAGI. The CDR3 length is 13 residues. V shed 7 bases, J shed 3 bases, and the junction held 1 base outside the gene matches. In DNA, the CDR3 is TGTGCCAGCACTAGCGGGGGAACAGATACGCAGTATTTT. Translation: CASTSGGTDTQYF.

This clone was counted between two and nine times. Other DNA sequences from this sample encode an identical CDR3 as well. The chain links TRBV27 to TRBJ1-2, with 9 bases matching TRBD1. The CDR3 spans 13 residues. V lost 5 bases to trimming and J lost 5 bases; unmatched junction nucleotides: 3. Germline CDR1 is MNHEY and CDR2 is SMNVEV (reference sequence). In DNA, the CDR3 is TGTGCCAGCAGTGACGGGACAGGGTATGGCTACACCTTC. It encodes CASSDGTGYGYTF.

V usage is TRBV6-6 and J usage is TRBJ2-1; 8 nucleotides match TRBD2. The J segment lost 3 bases and the V segment lost 6 bases, leaving 7 bases of the junction unmatched. Germline-derived CDR1 and CDR2 are MNHNY and SVGAGI (reference sequence). This CDR3 has 15 residues. The CDR3 spells CASSLHLAGYNEQFF. The CDR3 region has the DNA TGTGCCAGCAGCTTACATCTAGCGGGCTACAATGAGCAGTTCTTC.

Only a few counts were recorded for this clone. This rearrangement joins TRBV6-6 to TRBJ1-6; a possible D gene is TRBD1 (5 bases). The V and J ends lost 2 bases and 9 bases respectively, with 11 bases between them. The CDR3 covers 14 residues. Germline loops: CDR1 MNHNY, CDR2 SVGAGI (reference sequence). The CDR3: CASSYGQGSSPLHF. The CDR3 bases are TGTGCCAGCAGTTACGGGCAGGGAAGTTCACCCCTCCACTTT.

This chain joins TRBV5-4 and TRBJ2-7, with 7 bases identical to TRBD2. In germline, CDR1 is SGHNT, CDR2 YYREEE (reference sequence). The CDR3 runs to 15 residues. The V segment lost 1 base and the J segment 2 bases; nucleotides outside the gene matches: 6. The CDR3 here is CASSLSAGPTYEQYF. CDR3 bases: TGTGCCAGCAGCTTGTCAGCGGGGCCGACCTACGAGCAGTACTTC.

This clone was observed a few times. The V call is TRBV10-3, the J call TRBJ1-5; possible D gene TRBD1, 6 bases. The CDR3 is 13 residues long. V was shortened by 8 bases and J by 3 bases, with 11 bases between the two germline ends. Germline CDR1 reads ENHRY; CDR2 reads SYGVKD. CDR3 nucleotides: TGTGCCATCTCGACAGGCGACAATCAGCCCCAGCATTTT. Residues: CAISTGDNQPQHF.

V and J are TRBV11-3 and TRBJ1-1; tentative D call: TRBD1 (5 bases). Trimming took 0 bases from V and 3 from J, leaving 20 bases between them. CDR1 and CDR2 (germline): SGHNT, YENEEA. The CDR3 has 18 amino acids. The CDR3 loop reads CASSLDQGGSVRHTEAFF. Here the CDR3 DNA reads TGTGCCAGCAGCTTAGACCAGGGCGGGAGTGTGAGGCACACTGAAGCTTTCTTT. Supplemented by reference TRBV11-3 and TRBJ1-1, the full variable domain reads EAGVVQSPRYKIIEKKQPVAFWCNPISGHNTLYWYLQNLGQGPELLIRYENEEAVDDSQLPKDRFSAERLKGVDSTLKIQPAELGDSAVYLCASSLDQGGSVRHTEAFFGQGTRLTVV.

The V gene is TRBV29-1, the J gene TRBJ2-5; D ambiguous. Trimming pared 7 bases from V and 3 bases from J, leaving 12 bases between. This CDR3 has 12 amino acids. CDR1 is SQVTM, CDR2 ANQGSEA, per germline. The DNA for the CDR3 is TGCAGCGCGTCGGACGGCGAAGAGACCCAGTACTTC. This codes for CSASDGEETQYF.

The CDR3, as DNA: TGTGCCACTGGGACTAGCGGGGGGAATGAGCAGTTCTTC. This gives the protein CATGTSGGNEQFF. The J gene is TRBJ2-1, the V gene TRBV19; 15 nucleotides match TRBD2. The V gene end was trimmed by 10 bases and the J gene end by 7 bases; junction bases not matched to a gene: 2. The CDR3 is 13 residues long. The germline V gene encodes CDR1 LNHDA and CDR2 SQIVND (reference sequence).

This clone was seen only a few times. Sequence at one end of the junction differs from germline and may be a read error. The chain combines TRBV7-7 with TRBJ1-1; no clear D. The CDR3 spans 16 residues. Per germline, CDR1 SSHAT and CDR2 FNYEAQ (reference sequence). This chain's CDR3 is CASSPLVLSGNTEAFF. The CDR3 region has the DNA TGTGCTAGCAGCCCCTTGGTCCTAAGCGGGAACACTGAAGCTTTCTTT.

The genes are TRBV6-5 and TRBJ1-2; D call uncertain. Trimming cost V 8 bases and J 2 bases, with 12 bases left between them. Germline V gene sequence: CDR1 MNHEY, CDR2 SVGAGI. The CDR3 length is 13 residues. The CDR3 region has the DNA TGTGCCAGCGGCCGTGGGCCCAACTATGGCTACACCTTC. This translates into CASGRGPNYGYTF.

The chain uses TRBV27 and TRBJ2-6; no reliable D call. The CDR3 is made up of 14 amino acids. Trimming left V 3 bases short and J 4 bases short, with 7 bases between. The germline V gene encodes CDR1 MNHEY and CDR2 SMNVEV (reference sequence). Here the CDR3 reads CASSFQNGANVLTF. CDR3 nucleotides: TGTGCCAGCAGTTTTCAGAACGGGGCCAACGTCCTGACTTTC.